This T cell receptor (beta chain) was documented in a study of shared clonotypes between healthy human individuals. Study background: Every donor yielded three CD4 naive, three CD4 memory, two CD8 naive and one CD8 memory plate. Regarding the study as a whole: Larger estimated richness was generally seen in naive subsets than in memory subsets.

On this clone: The target antigen is unknown.

In replicate PCRs of sorted subsets, about 190 ng DNA, about 30,000 T cell genomes, was used. Profiling relied on immunoSEQ multiplex PCR, and the TCRdb table lists in-frame clones only, not all of them. The sample has roughly 1.5 million clones, approximately 98% seen once. CD45RA+ naive and CD45RA-negative memory subsets were separated from CD4+ cells. The sample comprised naive CD4+ T cells sorted from blood. Subset meaning: CD45RA+ positively selected. The TCR comes from a man younger than 45 in good health.

The CDR3 loop reads CASSPRTDVSTDTQYF. As DNA, the CDR3 is TGTGCCAGCAGCCCCCGGACAGATGTTAGCACAGATACGCAGTATTTT. The rearrangement joins TRBV11-2 to TRBJ2-3; D is perhaps TRBD1 (6 bases). V shed 5 bases and J shed 0 bases, with 15 bases lying between them. The germline CDR1 and CDR2 sequences are SGHAT and FQNNGV. The CDR3 has 16 amino acids.